This paragraph reports one TCR beta chain. V lost 0 bases to trimming and J lost 0 bases; unmatched junction nucleotides: 6. The germline CDR1 and CDR2 sequences are SGHTS and YDEGEE. The CDR3 has 18 amino acids. The data derive from a study of PD-L1 blockade in urothelial cancer. Sequenced by immunoSEQ multiplex PCR; TCRdb stores in-frame clones only, minus some. There are around 100,000 clones in the sample; roughly nine tenths occur only once, and 0.75% to 0.95% lies in the top ten. The chain carries TRBV5-8 and TRBJ2-1; 10 bases fit TRBD2. The receptor's source is an elderly woman with urothelial cancer. This sample comprised PBMCs, obtained around atezolizumab (anti-PD-L1) treatment. CDR3 loop: CASSLVLAGVSSYNEQFF. For the CDR3, the DNA is TGTGCCAGCAGCTTGGTCCTAGCGGGGGTAAGCTCCTACAATGAGCAGTTCTTC.